In its sample, the clone carrying this T cell receptor (beta chain) was seen a few times. This record belongs to a study of regulatory T cells in long-lasting Graves disease. Time point reported: newly diagnosed GD, antithyroid drugs for less than 3 months. After RNA was extracted from PBMCs, the TCR library was made from it. With iRepertoire HTBI primers and Arm-PCR of CDR3 regions, TCR beta libraries were built. TCRdb passed the multiplex PCR reads through MiXCR, listing each CDR3 protein once. The sample lists over 400,000 distinct CDR3 sequences, 11% to 15% seen once, with roughly 18% in the top ten. Germline trimming cut 7 bases from V and 3 bases from J; bases unmatched to any gene: 4. Germline V lookup: CDR1 MDHEN, CDR2 SYDVKM. The CDR3 runs 13 residues. This same sample was also part of a study on T cells in Graves' hyperthyroidism and ophthalmopathy. That source adds: HTBI primers were the set used in a first-round RT-PCR of the TCR CDR3.

The sample was peripheral blood mononuclear cells (PBMCs), taken at new diagnosis, from a patient treated with antithyroid drugs. The receptor comes from a woman between 50 and 59 years old with Graves disease. The gene calls are TRBV28 and TRBJ2-5, with TRBD2 identical over 8 bases. The CDR3 spells CASKFSGKETQYF. The CDR3 DNA sequence: TGTGCCAGCAAATTTAGCGGGAAAGAGACCCAGTACTTC.